The T cell receptor beta chain described here comes from a study of vaccination and CD4 T cells after COVID-19. Study in general: Everyone enrolled got two doses of BNT162b2 or mRNA-1273 vaccine.

Worth noting for this clonotype: The antigen remains unidentified.

V lost 8 bases to trimming and J lost 0 bases, with 13 bases between them. This CDR3 has 15 amino acids. The germline V gene encodes CDR1 SGHVS and CDR2 FQNEAQ. The treatment was: roughly ten-day PBMC culture with coronavirus spike peptide pools or control peptides (ViraFEST assay). ViraFEST relied on peptide pools to expand antigen-specific T cells; the TCRs were sequenced afterward. An Oncomine TCR Beta short-read assay was used to sequence the DNA from cultured CD4+ T cells. In TCRdb, the PCR reads were re-called with MiXCR into one record per CDR3 protein. The table shows roughly 7,500 distinct CDR3 sequences, with 40% to 55% occurring only once.

The chain links TRBV7-8 to TRBJ1-4; maybe TRBD1 (6 bases). The TCR was taken from a human donor who had recovered from COVID-19. The sample was CD4+ T cells from blood, cultured in vitro. CDR3 loop: CASRSRGATNEKLFF. The CDR3 DNA reads TGTGCCAGCCGTTCCAGGGGCGCAACTAATGAAAAACTGTTTTTT.